The entry below describes one T cell receptor beta chain. The entry originates in a study of blood T cell repertoires in COVID-19. The V gene lost 1 base and the J gene lost 1 base, with 8 bases spanning the gap. Per the germline V gene, CDR1 is GTSNPN and CDR2 is SVGIG (reference sequence). This CDR3 comprises 14 residues. Clones were sequenced by immunoSEQ multiplex PCR, and TCRdb holds only the in-frame ones, with some missing. The sample lists about 180,000 clones, just under 90% seen once, with under 15% in the top ten. The chain recombines TRBV30 with TRBJ1-3, with no clear D. The origin of this receptor is a woman in her 70s with COVID-19, enrolled during active disease. The sequenced sample was peripheral blood. Written as DNA, the CDR3 is TGTGCCTGGAGTGCCCGGTCATCTGGAAACACCATATATTTT. This codes for CAWSARSSGNTIYF.